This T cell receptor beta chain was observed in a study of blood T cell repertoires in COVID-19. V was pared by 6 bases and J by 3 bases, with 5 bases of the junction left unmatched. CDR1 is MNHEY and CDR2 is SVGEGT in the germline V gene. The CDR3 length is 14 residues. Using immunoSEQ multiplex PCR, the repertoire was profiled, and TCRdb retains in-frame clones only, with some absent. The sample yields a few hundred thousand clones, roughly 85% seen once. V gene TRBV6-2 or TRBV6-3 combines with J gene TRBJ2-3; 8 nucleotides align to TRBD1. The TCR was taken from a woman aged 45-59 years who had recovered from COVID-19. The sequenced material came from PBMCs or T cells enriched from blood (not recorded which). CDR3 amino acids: CASSPTGGTDTQYF. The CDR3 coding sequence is TGTGCCAGCAGCCCAACAGGGGGGACAGATACGCAGTATTTT.